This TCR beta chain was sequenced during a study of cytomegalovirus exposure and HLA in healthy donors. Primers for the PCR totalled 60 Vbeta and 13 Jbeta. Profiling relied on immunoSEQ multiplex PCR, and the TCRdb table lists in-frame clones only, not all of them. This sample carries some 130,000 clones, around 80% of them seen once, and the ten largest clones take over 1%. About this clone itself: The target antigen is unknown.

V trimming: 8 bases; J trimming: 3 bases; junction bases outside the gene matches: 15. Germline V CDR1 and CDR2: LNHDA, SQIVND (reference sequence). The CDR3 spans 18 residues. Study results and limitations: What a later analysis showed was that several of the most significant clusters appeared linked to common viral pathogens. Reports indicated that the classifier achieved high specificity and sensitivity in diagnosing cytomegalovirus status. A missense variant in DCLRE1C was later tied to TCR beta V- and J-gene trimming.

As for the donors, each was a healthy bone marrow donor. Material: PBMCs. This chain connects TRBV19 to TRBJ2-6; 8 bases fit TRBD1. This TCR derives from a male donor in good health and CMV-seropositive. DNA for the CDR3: TGTGCCAGTTCGGGACTGGGACAGGTCGAGGATGGGGCCAACGTCCTGACTTTC. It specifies CASSGLGQVEDGANVLTF.